A single sample is the source of the 22 T cell receptor beta chains below, sequenced in a study of cytomegalovirus exposure and HLA in healthy donors. PCR involved 60 Vbeta and 13 Jbeta primers. Generated by immunoSEQ multiplex PCR, the TCRdb table keeps only in-frame clones and is missing some. Found here are over 90,000 clones, 70% to 80% of them singletons; the top ten hold 15% to 20%. What was sequenced was PBMCs. The receptors were sampled from a woman in her fifties or sixties in good health and CMV-seropositive.

This chain links TRBV5-1 with TRBJ2-3; TRBD2 matches 13 bases. Germline CDR1 SGHRS, CDR2 YFSETQ. V was pared by 4 bases and J by 6 bases, with 8 bases of the junction left unmatched. The CDR3 length is 16 residues. This CDR3 reads CASSGTLAGGADTQYF. CDR3 nucleotide sequence: TGCGCCAGCAGCGGGACACTAGCGGGAGGGGCGGATACGCAGTATTTT.

The chain combines TRBV6-5 with TRBJ2-7, with TRBD2 as a possible D gene (6 bases). Trimming took off 6 bases at V and 5 bases at J, with 17 bases between the two ends. The CDR3 is made up of 14 amino acids. Per germline, CDR1 MNHEY and CDR2 SVGAGI. The chain's CDR3 is CASSPREVGNEQYF. CDR3 nucleotide sequence: TGTGCCAGCAGCCCCAGGGAGGTCGGAAACGAGCAGTACTTC.

The V and J genes are TRBV5-1 and TRBJ2-1; TRBD2 is a possible D gene (6 bases). This CDR3 has 15 residues. V lost 5 bases to trimming and J lost 6 bases, with 18 bases between them. Germline V CDR1 and CDR2: SGHRS, YFSETQ. This CDR3 reads CASSPLPGAPNEQFF. The CDR3, as DNA: TGCGCCAGCAGTCCGCTACCGGGAGCGCCCAATGAGCAGTTCTTC.

This chain connects TRBV2 to TRBJ1-6, with D possibly being TRBD1 (5 bases). Germline assignment: CDR1 SNHLY and CDR2 FYNNEI. V shed 2 bases and J shed 7 bases, with 12 bases lying between them. The length of the CDR3 is 15 residues. CDR3 nucleotides: TGTGCCAGCAGTGAAATGAGGGGAGGAAATTCACCCCTCCACTTT. This encodes CASSEMRGGNSPLHF. Combining the CDR3 with reference TRBV2 and TRBJ1-6 gives the whole variable domain EPEVTQTPSHQVTQMGQEVILRCVPISNHLYFYWYRQILGQKVEFLVSFYNNEISEKSEIFDDQFSVERPDGSNFTLKIRSTKLEDSAMYFCASSEMRGGNSPLHFGNGTRLTVT.

DNA for the CDR3: TGTGCCAGCAGCACGCGGGACAGTACTAACTATGGCTACACCTTC. Translating gives CASSTRDSTNYGYTF. The chain employs TRBV7-8 and TRBJ1-2, with 7 positions matching TRBD1. Germline CDR1 SGHVS, CDR2 FQNEAQ. V shed 5 bases, J shed 0 bases, and the junction held 6 bases outside the gene matches. CDR3 length: 15 residues.

In this sample, this clone turned up a few times. J is TRBJ2-1 and V is TRBV19, with a weak D call TRBD1 (6 bases). Trimming removed 4 bases at V and 8 bases at J, with 12 bases between. The germline V gene encodes CDR1 LNHDA and CDR2 SQIVND (reference sequence). This CDR3 contains 13 residues. CDR3 sequence (DNA): TGTGCCAGTAGTAATCGGCCAGGGGATGAGCAGTTCTTC. It translates to CASSNRPGDEQFF.

The V gene is TRBV9, the J gene TRBJ1-1, with a weak D call TRBD1 (5 bases). CDR1 and CDR2 (germline): SGDLS, YYNGEE. The CDR3 length is 14 residues. Trimming shortened V by 0 bases and J by 6 bases, and 12 bases separated the two germline ends. CDR3 bases: TGTGCCAGCAGCGTAGCAGACAGCTCACCTGAAGCTTTCTTT. Translation: CASSVADSSPEAFF.

This clone has only a few counts. The chain couples TRBV9 to TRBJ1-4; no clear D. The V and J ends lost 3 bases and 7 bases respectively, with 13 bases between them. Germline CDR1 and CDR2: SGDLS and YYNGEE. The CDR3 totals 14 residues. The CDR3 region has the DNA TGTGCCAGCAGCGATCCAAGAGGAGGTGAAAAACTGTTTTTT. Encoded protein: CASSDPRGGEKLFF.

In its sample, this clone was seen a few times. The genes are TRBV2 and TRBJ1-5; possible D gene TRBD1, 6 bases. Trimming stripped 6 bases from V and 7 bases from J, with 16 bases between. Germline V gives CDR1 SNHLY, CDR2 FYNNEI. The CDR3 is made up of 14 amino acids. The CDR3 loop reads CASRPQGRLQPQHF. CDR3 bases: TGTGCCAGCAGGCCCCAGGGGCGCCTCCAGCCCCAGCATTTT.

V is TRBV9 and J is TRBJ1-4, with D perhaps matching TRBD1 (6 bases). The germline V and J ends were trimmed by 3 bases and 7 bases, with 16 bases remaining between them. Germline CDR1 is SGDLS and CDR2 is YYNGEE. The CDR3 contains 15 residues. CDR3 DNA: TGTGCCAGCAGCGCCGCCCAGGGACAAGGTGAAAAACTGTTTTTT. Translated: CASSAAQGQGEKLFF.

Written as DNA, the CDR3 is TGTGCCAGCAGTCCGGGGGGGGAATCAAACATTCAGTACTTC. This gives the protein CASSPGGESNIQYF. The rearrangement uses TRBV28 and TRBJ2-4; 8 nucleotides line up with TRBD2. The germline CDR1 and CDR2 sequences are MDHEN and SYDVKM. The CDR3 has 14 residues. Losses at the gene ends were 5 bases for V and 6 bases for J; bases not matched to a gene: 6. The full variable domain, completed using reference TRBV28 and TRBJ2-4, is DVKVTQSSRYLVKRTGEKVFLECVQDMDHENMFWYRQDPGLGLRLIYFSYDVKMKEKGDIPEGYSVSREKKERFSLILESASTNQTSMYLCASSPGGESNIQYFGAGTRLSVL.

This clone was observed a handful of times. This chain links TRBV7-9 with TRBJ2-1; 11 bases match TRBD2. The trim removed 7 bases at V and 9 bases at J, leaving 8 bases unmatched. Germline CDR1 SEHNR, CDR2 FQNEAQ (reference sequence). The CDR3 runs 14 residues. This CDR3 is CASTHSGRDSEQFF. Written as DNA, the CDR3 is TGTGCCAGCACCCATAGCGGGAGGGACAGTGAGCAGTTCTTC.

This clone was found a few times. This chain links TRBV15 with TRBJ1-1; tentatively, D is TRBD1 (5 bases). Germline V gene sequence: CDR1 LNHNV, CDR2 YYDKDF (reference sequence). The CDR3 contains 13 residues. With 1 base removed from V and 5 bases from J, the gap between germline ends came to 8 bases. As DNA, the CDR3 is TGTGCCACCAGCAGAGGGGGCCGGACTGAAGCTTTCTTT. It encodes CATSRGGRTEAFF.

This clone was detected only a few times. CDR3 nucleotide sequence: TGTGCCAGCAGCGTAACAGCGGGAGTAGATACGCAGTATTTT. Protein product: CASSVTAGVDTQYF. The V and J genes are TRBV9 and TRBJ2-3, with 8 bases identical to TRBD2. This CDR3 is built from 14 residues. In germline, CDR1 is SGDLS, CDR2 YYNGEE. J lost 5 bases, V lost 1 base, and 3 bases had no gene match.

This chain joins TRBV5-1 and TRBJ2-7; 12 bases map to TRBD2. V shed 4 bases and J 4 bases; nucleotides not matched to a gene: 6. This CDR3 contains 15 residues. Germline CDR1 and CDR2: SGHRS and YFSETQ. Here the CDR3 DNA reads TGCGCCAGCAGCGCAAAGACTAGCGGGAGTTACGAGCAGTACTTC. It is translated as CASSAKTSGSYEQYF.

This clone was seen just once. The chain recombines TRBV7-8 with TRBJ1-2; no clear D gene. Trimming shortened V by 0 bases and J by 5 bases, and 13 bases separated the two germline ends. The CDR3 has 15 residues. Germline assignment: CDR1 SGHVS and CDR2 FQNEAQ. CDR3 protein: CASSLARDGGYGYTF. In nucleotides, the CDR3 is TGTGCCAGCAGCTTAGCGCGAGATGGAGGGTATGGCTACACCTTC.

This sequence joins TRBV7-3 and TRBJ2-3, with TRBD2 as a possible D gene (5 bases). CDR1 and CDR2 from the germline V gene are SGHTA and FQGTGA. Trimming took off 5 bases at V and 5 bases at J, with 11 bases between the two ends. This CDR3 has 13 residues. CDR3 nucleotide sequence: TGTGCCAGCAGCGAGGTGGGGAGAGATACGCAGTATTTT. Protein: CASSEVGRDTQYF. Combining the CDR3 with reference TRBV7-3 and TRBJ2-3 gives the whole variable domain GAGVSQTPSNKVTEKGKYVELRCDPISGHTALYWYRQSLGQGPEFLIYFQGTGAADDSGLPNDRFFAVRPEGSVSTLKIQRTERGDSAVYLCASSEVGRDTQYFGPGTRLTVL.

A few counts support this clone. This chain uses TRBV28 with TRBJ1-1; 8 bases align to TRBD1. The germline V gene has CDR1 MDHEN and CDR2 SYDVKM. The CDR3 contains 15 residues. Trimming at V came to 1 base and at J to 5 bases, leaving 6 bases not matched to a gene. This chain's CDR3 is CASSLSPGGITEAFF. Written as DNA, the CDR3 is TGTGCCAGCAGTTTATCTCCAGGGGGCATTACTGAAGCTTTCTTT. Full variable domain (remainder filled in from reference TRBV28 and TRBJ1-1): DVKVTQSSRYLVKRTGEKVFLECVQDMDHENMFWYRQDPGLGLRLIYFSYDVKMKEKGDIPEGYSVSREKKERFSLILESASTNQTSMYLCASSLSPGGITEAFFGQGTRLTVV.

V and J are TRBV11-2 and TRBJ2-7, with 7 nucleotides matching TRBD1. This CDR3 has 13 residues. Germline CDR1 is SGHAT and CDR2 is FQNNGV. Trimming took 6 bases from V and 0 from J; bases not matched to a gene: 2. CDR3 DNA sequence: TGTGCCAGCAGTCGGGACAGCTCCTACGAGCAGTACTTC. Residues: CASSRDSSYEQYF.

This chain connects TRBV6-4 to TRBJ1-2; 9 nucleotides line up with TRBD1. V lost 3 bases to trimming and J lost 4 bases; unmatched junction nucleotides: 3. The V gene's germline CDR1 is MRHNA and CDR2 SNTAGT. The CDR3 contains 14 residues. The CDR3 loop reads CASSEGQGVYGYTF. The CDR3 coding sequence is TGTGCCAGCAGTGAGGGACAGGGTGTCTATGGCTACACCTTC.

The CDR3 region is CARHGLAGPKTQYF. DNA of the CDR3: TGTGCCCGACATGGACTAGCGGGTCCCAAGACCCAGTACTTC. The V gene is TRBV6-5, the J gene TRBJ2-5; 11 nucleotides match TRBD2. The CDR3 spans 14 residues. Trimming took 11 bases from V and 6 from J; bases not matched to a gene: 11. Germline V gene sequence: CDR1 MNHEY, CDR2 SVGAGI.

CDR3 protein: CASSLAGSSESGANVLTF. DNA of the CDR3: TGCGCCAGCAGCTTGGCCGGGAGTAGTGAATCTGGGGCCAACGTCCTGACTTTC. The rearrangement uses TRBV5-1 and TRBJ2-6; TRBD2 is a possible D gene (6 bases). There are 18 residues in the CDR3. The V end was cut by 0 bases, the J end by 1 base, with 14 bases between. Germline V gene data show CDR1 as SGHRS and CDR2 as YFSETQ. Together with reference TRBV5-1 and TRBJ2-6, the CDR3 gives the full variable domain: KAGVTQTPRYLIKTRGQQVTLSCSPISGHRSVSWYQQTPGQGLQFLFEYFSETQRNKGNFPGRFSGRQFSNSRSEMNVSTLELGDSALYLCASSLAGSSESGANVLTFGAGSRLTVL.